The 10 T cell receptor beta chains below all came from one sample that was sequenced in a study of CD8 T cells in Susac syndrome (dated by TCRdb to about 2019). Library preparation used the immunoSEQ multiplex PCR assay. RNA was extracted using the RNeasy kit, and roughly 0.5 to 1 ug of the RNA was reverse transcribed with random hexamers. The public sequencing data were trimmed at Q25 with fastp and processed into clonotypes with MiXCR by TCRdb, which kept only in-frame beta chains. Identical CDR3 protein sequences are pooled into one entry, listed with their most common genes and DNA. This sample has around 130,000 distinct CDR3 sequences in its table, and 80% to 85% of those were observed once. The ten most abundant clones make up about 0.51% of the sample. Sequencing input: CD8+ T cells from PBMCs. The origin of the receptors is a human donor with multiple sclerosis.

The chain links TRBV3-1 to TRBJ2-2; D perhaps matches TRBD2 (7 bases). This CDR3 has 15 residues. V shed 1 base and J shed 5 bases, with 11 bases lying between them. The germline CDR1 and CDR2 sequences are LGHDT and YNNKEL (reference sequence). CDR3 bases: TGTGCCAGCAGCCAAGCAGGGGAGGGGACCGGGGAGCTGTTTTTT. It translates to CASSQAGEGTGELFF.

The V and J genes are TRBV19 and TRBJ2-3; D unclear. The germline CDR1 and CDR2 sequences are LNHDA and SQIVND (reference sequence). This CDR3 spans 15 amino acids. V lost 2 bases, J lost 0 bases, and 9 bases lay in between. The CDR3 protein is CASSIPLGSTDTQYF. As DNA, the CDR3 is TGTGCCAGTAGTATACCCCTGGGGAGCACAGATACGCAGTATTTT.

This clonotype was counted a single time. The CDR3 DNA sequence: TGTGCCTGGAATGGGGAACAGTCGAACACTGAAGCTTTCTTT. Translating gives CAWNGEQSNTEAFF. The chain is built from TRBV30 and TRBJ1-1; D unclear. The CDR3 extends over 14 amino acids. V was cut by 4 bases and J by 1 base, with 13 bases left in between. Germline CDR1 reads GTSNPN; CDR2 reads SVGIG (reference sequence).

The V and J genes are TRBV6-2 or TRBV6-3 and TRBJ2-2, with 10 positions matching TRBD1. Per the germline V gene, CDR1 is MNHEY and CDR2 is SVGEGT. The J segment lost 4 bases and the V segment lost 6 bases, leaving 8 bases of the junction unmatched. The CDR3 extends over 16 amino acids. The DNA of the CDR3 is TGTGCCAGCAGGGATCCGGGACAGGGGTTCACCGGGGAGCTGTTTTTT. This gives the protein CASRDPGQGFTGELFF.

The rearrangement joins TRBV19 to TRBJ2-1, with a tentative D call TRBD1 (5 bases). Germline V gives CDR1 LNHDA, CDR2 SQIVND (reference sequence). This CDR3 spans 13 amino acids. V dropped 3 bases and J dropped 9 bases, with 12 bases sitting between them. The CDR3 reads CASSMSGSGEQFF. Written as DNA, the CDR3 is TGTGCCAGTAGTATGTCAGGGTCAGGTGAGCAGTTCTTC. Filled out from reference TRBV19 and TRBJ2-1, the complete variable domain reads DGGITQSPKYLFRKEGQNVTLSCEQNLNHDAMYWYRQDPGQGLRLIYYSQIVNDFQKGDIAEGYSVSREKKESFPLTVTSAQKNPTAFYLCASSMSGSGEQFFGPGTRLTVL.

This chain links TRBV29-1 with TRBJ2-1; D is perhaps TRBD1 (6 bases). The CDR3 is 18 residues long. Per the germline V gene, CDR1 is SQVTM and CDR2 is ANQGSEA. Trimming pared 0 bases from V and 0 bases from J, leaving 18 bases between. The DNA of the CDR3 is TGCAGCGTTGAAGATCCTACCGGGACATCTAGCTCCTACAATGAGCAGTTCTTC. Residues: CSVEDPTGTSSSYNEQFF.

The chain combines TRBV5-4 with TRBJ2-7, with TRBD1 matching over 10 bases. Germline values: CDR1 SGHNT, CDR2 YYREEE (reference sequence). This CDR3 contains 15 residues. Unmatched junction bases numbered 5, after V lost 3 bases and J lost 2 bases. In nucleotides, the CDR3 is TGTGCCAGCAGCTCCAGGGACAGGGGCACCTACGAGCAGTACTTC. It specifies CASSSRDRGTYEQYF.

This CDR3 is CASSQDFRDGAEAFF. In DNA, the CDR3 is TGCGCCAGCAGCCAAGACTTCAGGGACGGGGCTGAAGCTTTCTTT. V gene TRBV4-3 combines with J gene TRBJ1-1, with a possible D match to TRBD1 (5 bases). The V gene's germline CDR1 is LGHNA and CDR2 YSLEER. The CDR3 runs to 15 residues. Between the trimmed V and J ends, which lost 0 bases and 6 bases, there was a span of 14 bases.

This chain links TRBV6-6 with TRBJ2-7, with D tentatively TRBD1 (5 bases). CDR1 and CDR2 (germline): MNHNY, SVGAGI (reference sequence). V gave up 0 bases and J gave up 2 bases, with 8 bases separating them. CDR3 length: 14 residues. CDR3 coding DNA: TGTGCCAGCAGTTACTCGGCAGGGCCCTACGAGCAGTACGTC. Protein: CASSYSAGPYEQYV.

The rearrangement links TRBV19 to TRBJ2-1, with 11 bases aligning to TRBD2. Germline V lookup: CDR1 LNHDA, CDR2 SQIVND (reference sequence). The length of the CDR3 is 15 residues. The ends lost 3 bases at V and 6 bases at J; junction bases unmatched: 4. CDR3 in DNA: TGTGCCAGTAGTATTCTAGCGGGGGGAGGCAATGAGCAGTTCTTC. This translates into CASSILAGGGNEQFF.